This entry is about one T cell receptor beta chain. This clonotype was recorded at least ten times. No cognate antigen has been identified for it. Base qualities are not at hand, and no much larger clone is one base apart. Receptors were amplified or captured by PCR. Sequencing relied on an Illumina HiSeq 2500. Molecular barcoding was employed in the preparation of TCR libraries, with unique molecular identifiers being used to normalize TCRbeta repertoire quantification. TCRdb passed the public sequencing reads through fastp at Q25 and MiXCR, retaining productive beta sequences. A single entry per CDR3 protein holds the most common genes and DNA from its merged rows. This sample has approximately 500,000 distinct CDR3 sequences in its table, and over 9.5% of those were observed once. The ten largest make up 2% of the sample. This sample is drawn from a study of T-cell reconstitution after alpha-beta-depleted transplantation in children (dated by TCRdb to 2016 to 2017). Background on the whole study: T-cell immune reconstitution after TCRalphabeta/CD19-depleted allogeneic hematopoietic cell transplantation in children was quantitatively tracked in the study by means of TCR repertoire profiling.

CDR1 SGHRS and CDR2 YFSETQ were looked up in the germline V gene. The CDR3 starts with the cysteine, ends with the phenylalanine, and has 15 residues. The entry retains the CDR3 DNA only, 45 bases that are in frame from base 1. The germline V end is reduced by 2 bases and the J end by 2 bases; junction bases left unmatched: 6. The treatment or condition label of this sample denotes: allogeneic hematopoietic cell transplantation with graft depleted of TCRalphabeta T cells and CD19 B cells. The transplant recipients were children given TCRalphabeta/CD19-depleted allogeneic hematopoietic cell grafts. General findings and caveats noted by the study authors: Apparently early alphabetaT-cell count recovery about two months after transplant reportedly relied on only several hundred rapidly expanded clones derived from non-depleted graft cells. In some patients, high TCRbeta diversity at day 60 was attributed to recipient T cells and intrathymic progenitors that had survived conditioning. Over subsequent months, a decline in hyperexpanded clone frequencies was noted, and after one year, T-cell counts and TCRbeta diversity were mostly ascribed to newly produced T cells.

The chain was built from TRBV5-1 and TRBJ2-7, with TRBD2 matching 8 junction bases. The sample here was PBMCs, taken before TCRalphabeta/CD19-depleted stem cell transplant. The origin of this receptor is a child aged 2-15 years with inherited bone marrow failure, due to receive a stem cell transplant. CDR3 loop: CASSFTTSDTYEQYF. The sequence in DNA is TGCGCCAGCAGCTTCACGACTAGCGACACCTACGAGCAGTACTTC. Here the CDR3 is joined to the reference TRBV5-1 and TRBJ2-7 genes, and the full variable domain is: KAGVTQTPRYLIKTRGQQVTLSCSPISGHRSVSWYQQTPGQGLQFLFEYFSETQRNKGNFPGRFSGRQFSNSRSEMNVSTLELGDSALYLCASSFTTSDTYEQYFGPGTRLTVT.